The 10 T cell receptor beta chains below all came from one sample that was sequenced in a study of yellow fever vaccine responses in identical twins. MiXCR, run by TCRdb on the RT-PCR reads, gives a single entry per CDR3 protein. This sample has about 1,000 distinct CDR3 sequences, with 75% to 90% found just once. Sequencing was performed on T cells from blood (PBMCs), unsorted or a sorted subset (not recorded which), taken before or after yellow fever vaccination (not recorded which). All receptors come from a young woman who received the yellow fever vaccine.

V and J are TRBV6-1 and TRBJ1-5, with a tentative D call TRBD1 (6 bases). This CDR3 comprises 16 residues. Trimming shortened V by 7 bases and J by 1 base, and 17 bases separated the two germline ends. The germline V gene has CDR1 MNHNS and CDR2 SASEGT. The chain's CDR3 is CASNHRADGSNQPQHF. The CDR3 coding sequence is TGTGCCAGCAATCACAGGGCGGATGGGAGCAATCAGCCCCAGCATTTT.

V usage is TRBV11-1 and J usage is TRBJ1-1; 9 bases line up with TRBD1. Germline-derived CDR1 and CDR2 are SGHAT and FQDESV (reference sequence). Germline trimming cut 4 bases from V and 7 bases from J; bases unmatched to any gene: 4. This CDR3 comprises 13 residues. Written as DNA, the CDR3 is TGTGCCAGCAGCTGGGGACAGGGATATGAAGCTTTCTTT. As protein: CASSWGQGYEAFF. The complete variable domain, with remaining parts taken from reference TRBV11-1 and TRBJ1-1, reads EAEVAQSPRYKITEKSQAVAFWCDPISGHATLYWYRQILGQGPELLVQFQDESVVDDSQLPKDRFSAERLKGVDSTLKIQPAELGDSAMYLCASSWGQGYEAFFGQGTRLTVV.

The chain recombines TRBV29-1 with TRBJ2-7, with D unresolved. V lost 1 base and J lost 0, with 7 bases in between. The CDR3 is 13 residues long. Germline CDR1 is SQVTM and CDR2 is ANQGSEA. In nucleotides, the CDR3 is TGCAGCGTTGAAGCGGAAAACTCCTACGAGCAGTACTTC. It yields the protein CSVEAENSYEQYF.

The chain recombines TRBV15 with TRBJ1-1; 9 bases match TRBD1. CDR1 and CDR2 (germline): LNHNV, YYDKDF (reference sequence). The V segment lost 2 bases and the J segment 5 bases; nucleotides outside the gene matches: 6. CDR3 length equals 15 residues. The CDR3 DNA reads TGTGCCACCAGCAGAACCGGGACAGGGAGGACTGAAGCTTTCTTT. It encodes CATSRTGTGRTEAFF.

This chain links TRBV28 with TRBJ1-5; 7 bases are a match to TRBD1. In germline, CDR1 is MDHEN, CDR2 SYDVKM. The CDR3 has 14 residues. V trimming: 7 bases; J trimming: 0 bases; junction bases outside the gene matches: 3. This CDR3 is CASKQGYSNQPQHF. CDR3 nucleotide sequence: TGTGCCAGCAAACAGGGGTATAGCAATCAGCCCCAGCATTTT.

V usage is TRBV6-2 or TRBV6-3 and J usage is TRBJ2-7, with 7 positions matching TRBD1. This CDR3 comprises 16 residues. The germline gives CDR1 MNHEY, CDR2 SVGEGT. CDR3 sequence reads: CASSNSFTTGSCEQYV. CDR3 coding DNA: TGTGCCAGCAGTAACTCCTTTACGACAGGGTCCTGCGAGCAGTACGTC.

The CDR3 spells CASSQGTGRTDTQYF. For the CDR3, the DNA is TGTGCCAGCAGCCAAGGTACGGGACGCACAGATACGCAGTATTTT. This chain uses TRBV3-1 with TRBJ2-3, with D possibly being TRBD1 or TRBD2 (5 bases each). The V end lost 1 base, the J end lost 1 base, and 9 bases lay between the germline ends. The germline V gene encodes CDR1 LGHDT and CDR2 YNNKEL (reference sequence). The CDR3 is 15 amino acids.

The rearrangement links TRBV5-1 to TRBJ2-3, with D perhaps TRBD2 (6 bases). CDR1 SGHRS and CDR2 YFSETQ come from the germline V gene. The length of the CDR3 is 16 residues. The V and J ends lost 0 bases and 1 base respectively, with 12 bases between them. CDR3 protein: CASSLAVRGGTDTQYF. CDR3 in DNA: TGCGCCAGCAGCTTGGCCGTGCGCGGGGGCACAGATACGCAGTATTTT.

The chain joins TRBV10-1 to TRBJ1-1; D is perhaps TRBD1 (5 bases). The CDR3 has 15 amino acids. Germline V lookup: CDR1 WNHNN, CDR2 SYGVQD (reference sequence). Trimming removed 2 bases from V and 1 base from J, with 11 bases in between. CDR3 loop: CASSEMAGWNTEAFF. CDR3 bases: TGCGCCAGCAGTGAGATGGCAGGGTGGAACACTGAAGCTTTCTTT.

The rearrangement links TRBV5-1 to TRBJ2-1, with a tentative D call TRBD2 (9 bases). The CDR3 length is 15 residues. Trimming took off 4 bases at V and 5 bases at J, with 16 bases between the two ends. Germline V gives CDR1 SGHRS, CDR2 YFSETQ. The CDR3 reads CASSAGGGRDNEQFF. The CDR3 DNA sequence: TGCGCCAGCAGCGCAGGGGGCGGGAGGGACAATGAGCAGTTCTTC.